The rows below give T cell receptor beta chains drawn from one sample of a study of T-cell memory formation after mild COVID-19. TCRdb re-called the 5' RACE reads with MiXCR, one entry per CDR3 protein. Of approximately 400,000 distinct CDR3 sequences in the sample, roughly 17% were seen once. Sequencing used PBMCs or a T cell subset sorted from them (not recorded which). The source is a man between 18 and 29 years old who had mild COVID-19 (a few samples of this study predate the infection). Cell type and time point are not known. Each CDR3 is given with its conserved first and last residue. A D gene is named only where the DNA matches it firmly. Clone size is given for some rows only: seen once, a few or many times, or a class if the clone is expanded.

DNA	CDR3	size	D	J	V
TGTGCTCTCGGCTACAATGAGCAGTTCTTC	CALGYNEQFF	many	-	TRBJ2-1	TRBV7-9
TGCAGTGCTAGAGAAAGGACTAAAAGCTACAATGAGCAGTTCTTC	CSARERTKSYNEQFF	-	-	TRBJ2-1	TRBV20-1
TGTGCCAGCTGCGGGACAGGGAACACTGAAGCTTTCTTT	CASCGTGNTEAFF	few	TRBD1	TRBJ1-1	TRBV7-2
TGCAGTGCTGAGAAGGGCTCCACCGGCGATGAAAAACTGTTTTTT	CSAEKGSTGDEKLFF	-	-	TRBJ1-4	TRBV20-1
TGTGCCAGCAGCCCCCATCCGGGGTCCGGGGAGCTGTTTTTT	CASSPHPGSGELFF	-	-	TRBJ2-2	TRBV7-7
TGTGCCAGCAGCCCGGGGACTAGTGGAATAATATACTTC	CASSPGTSGIIYF	many	TRBD2	TRBJ2-4	TRBV4-2
TGCAGTGCTAGCCCCGGGACTCCTGAAGCTTTCTTT	CSASPGTPEAFF	few	-	TRBJ1-1	TRBV20-1
TGTGCCAGCAGCGTAGGACCGACAGTACCCCTCCACTTT	CASSVGPTVPLHF	-	-	TRBJ1-6	TRBV9
TGTGCCAGCAGCTATCCCGACAACATGAAAAACATTCAGTACTTC	CASSYPDNMKNIQYF	-	-	TRBJ2-4	TRBV6-2/TRBV6-3
TGTGCCAGCAGCTTCGCTATCGCCTCCTACGAGCAGTACTTC	CASSFAIASYEQYF	-	-	TRBJ2-7	TRBV5-4
TGCAGTGCTAGGGGCCTATATTACGAGCAGTACTTC	CSARGLYYEQYF	-	-	TRBJ2-7	TRBV20-1
TGCGCCAGCAGGGAAGAGTGGGTGAACACTGAAGCTTTCTTT	CASREEWVNTEAFF	few	-	TRBJ1-1	TRBV5-1
TGTGCCAGCAGTTCGGTTGCGGAGACCCAGTACTTC	CASSSVAETQYF	-	-	TRBJ2-5	TRBV28
TGCGCCAGCAGCTTGGAGCTGTCACGAGATACGCAGTATTTT	CASSLELSRDTQYF	-	-	TRBJ2-3	TRBV5-1
TGCGCCAGCAGCTTGGAGTATGAGCAGTTCTTC	CASSLEYEQFF	many	-	TRBJ2-1	TRBV5-1
TGTGCCAGCAAGATGGGGGAGGGGCCCTACAATGAGCAGTTCTTC	CASKMGEGPYNEQFF	-	TRBD2	TRBJ2-1	TRBV6-5
TGTGCCAGCCAGGGCGGGGGTCGCACCTACAATGAGCAGTTCTTC	CASQGGGRTYNEQFF	-	TRBD2	TRBJ2-1	TRBV6-2/TRBV6-3
TGTGCCAGCAGCCAGGGACGGGGGGGCCCTAAAGATACGCAGTATTTT	CASSQGRGGPKDTQYF	-	TRBD2	TRBJ2-3	TRBV4-2
TGTGCCGCCCGAGGGCAGGGAAGGGCCGGGGAGCTGTTTTTT	CAARGQGRAGELFF	few	-	TRBJ2-2	TRBV10-3
TGTGCCAGCAGGCAGGCTATTTCCGCAGGGTCTGGAAACACCATATATTTT	CASRQAISAGSGNTIYF	few	-	TRBJ1-3	TRBV13
TGTGCCAGCAGCCTGGGACAGGGGGCCGTGCAGTACTTC	CASSLGQGAVQYF	-	TRBD1	TRBJ2-7	TRBV7-7
TGTGCCACCAGTGCGGGGGTTGGGTTTGAAGCTTTCTTT	CATSAGVGFEAFF	-	-	TRBJ1-1	TRBV24-1
TGCGCCAGCAGCCAAGAGCACTGGGCCTCTGAAGCTTTCTTT	CASSQEHWASEAFF	few	-	TRBJ1-1	TRBV4-3